These 32 T cell receptor beta chains came from one sample sequenced in a study of human T cells and chemical hapten exposure (dated by TCRdb to about 2021). This sample's time point label indicates: pre-sensitization, week 0. Taken with the paper, the label for treatment or condition translates to: therapeutic diphenylcyclopropenone sensitization with weekly scalp DPC. Library preparation used RACE. Sequencing was performed on a NextSeq 500. The public sequencing data were trimmed at Q25 with fastp and processed into clonotypes with MiXCR by TCRdb, which kept only in-frame beta chains. Each record represents a unique CDR3 protein, reported with the most common genes and DNA among its rows. This sample holds 250,000 or so distinct CDR3 sequences; roughly 8% were observed only once. 1.2% of the sample is held by the ten biggest clonotypes. Material: whole blood, obtained in connection with sensitization to the hapten diphenylcyclopropenone (DPC). The receptor set was obtained from a man aged 18-30 years with alopecia areata. Some clones in this sample may be carry-over from other donors' samples.

The rearrangement joins TRBV10-3 to TRBJ2-7, with TRBD1 as a possible D gene (5 bases). This CDR3 spans 14 amino acids. Germline CDR1 is ENHRY and CDR2 is SYGVKD. The germline V and J ends were trimmed by 7 bases and 3 bases, with 16 bases remaining between them. CDR3 residues: CAINERGPNYEQYV. The CDR3 DNA reads as TGTGCCATCAATGAAAGGGGCCCTAACTACGAGCAGTACGTC.

V and J are TRBV20-1 and TRBJ1-2, with 10 bases lining up with TRBD1. J gave up 6 bases and V 3 bases, and 1 base lay outside the gene matches. The CDR3 sequence is 12 residues long. Germline loops: CDR1 DFQATT, CDR2 SNEGSKA (reference sequence). CDR3 protein: CSARGQGNGYTF. The CDR3 bases are TGCAGTGCTAGGGGACAGGGGAATGGCTACACCTTC.

In this sample, this clonotype turned up a few times. The V gene is TRBV7-9, the J gene TRBJ2-3; no clear D. Trimming took 1 base from V and 0 from J, leaving 11 bases between them. Looked up from germline, CDR1 is SEHNR and CDR2 is FQNEAQ (reference sequence). The CDR3 extends over 16 amino acids. CDR3 in amino acids: CASSLVGNSSTDTQYF. The DNA of the CDR3 is TGTGCCAGCAGCTTAGTTGGCAACTCTAGCACAGATACGCAGTATTTT.

The chain recombines TRBV12-3 or TRBV12-4 with TRBJ1-5; D unresolved. The CDR3 has 11 residues. The V and J ends lost 5 bases and 11 bases respectively, with 10 bases between them. The CDR3 reads CASSVSSAQHF. The CDR3 DNA follows: TGTGCCAGCAGTGTTTCCTCAGCCCAGCATTTT.

The chain's CDR3 is CASSVLPGDEQYF. CDR3 nucleotides: TGTGCCAGCAGCGTGTTGCCAGGGGACGAGCAGTACTTC. The V call is TRBV9, the J call TRBJ2-7, with D tentatively TRBD1 (6 bases). This CDR3 contains 13 residues. V dropped 2 bases and J dropped 5 bases, with 11 bases sitting between them. Germline lookup yields CDR1 SGDLS and CDR2 YYNGEE. The complete variable domain, with remaining parts taken from reference TRBV9 and TRBJ2-7, reads DSGVTQTPKHLITATGQRVTLRCSPRSGDLSVYWYQQSLDQGLQFLIQYYNGEERAKGNILERFSAQQFPDLHSELNLSSLELGDSALYFCASSVLPGDEQYFGPGTRLTVT.

This clonotype was counted at least ten times. The J gene is TRBJ1-6, the V gene TRBV2; no definite D call. Germline values: CDR1 SNHLY, CDR2 FYNNEI. The ends were cut back, 2 bases at V and 7 bases at J, with 6 bases in the middle. This CDR3 is 13 amino acids long. CDR3 sequence reads: CASSERENSPLHF. The CDR3 DNA is TGTGCCAGCAGTGAAAGGGAAAATTCACCCCTCCACTTT.

This chain joins TRBV12-3 or TRBV12-4 and TRBJ2-5; TRBD1 matches 9 bases. This CDR3 has 15 amino acids. Germline trimming cut 5 bases from V and 3 bases from J; bases unmatched to any gene: 7. CDR3 DNA: TGTGCCAGCAGTCGGGACAGGGCTAGTGAAGAGACCCAGTACTTC. It codes for CASSRDRASEETQYF.

This clonotype was picked up a small number of times. The CDR3 region has the DNA TGCGCCAGCAGCCAAGGAGGGGGGAGCAATCAGCCCCAGCATTTT. It is translated as CASSQGGGSNQPQHF. J is TRBJ1-5 and V is TRBV5-1, with a possible D match to TRBD1 (6 bases). The V gene's germline CDR1 is SGHRS and CDR2 YFSETQ. With 4 bases removed from V and 1 base from J, the gap between germline ends came to 12 bases. CDR3 length: 15 amino acids.

V is TRBV10-3 and J is TRBJ2-4; possibly TRBD2 for D (6 bases). The ends were cut back, 2 bases at V and 0 bases at J, with 11 bases in the middle. Germline loops: CDR1 ENHRY, CDR2 SYGVKD. The length of the CDR3 is 16 residues. CDR3 in DNA: TGTGCCATCAGTGAGGAGTGGGGACTAGCCAAAAACATTCAGTACTTC. Encoded protein: CAISEEWGLAKNIQYF.

This clonotype was detected a few times. CDR3 loop: CASTTAGGTDTQYF. Here the CDR3 DNA reads TGTGCCAGCACCACAGCGGGGGGCACAGATACGCAGTATTTT. The V call is TRBV7-6, the J call TRBJ2-3; 8 bases agree with TRBD2. CDR3 length equals 14 residues. The V and J ends lost 7 bases and 1 base, in that order; junction bases with no gene match: 4. Germline CDR1 reads SGHVS; CDR2 reads FNYEAQ.

The chain uses TRBV5-1 and TRBJ2-7, with D perhaps matching TRBD1 or TRBD2 (5 bases each). Deletions cut 3 bases from V and 2 bases from J, with 21 bases between. Germline CDR1 reads SGHRS; CDR2 reads YFSETQ. The CDR3 totals 17 residues. DNA for the CDR3: TGCGCCAGCAGCTCCCCCCCGGGGCAGGCAGATCCCTACGAGCAGTACTTC. Translated: CASSSPPGQADPYEQYF.

This clonotype came up many times. The chain employs TRBV10-3 and TRBJ1-4; a possible D gene is TRBD1 (5 bases). V was trimmed by 10 bases and J by 6 bases, leaving 27 bases between them. Germline values: CDR1 ENHRY, CDR2 SYGVKD. The CDR3 runs 17 residues. The CDR3 sequence: CATRARVPGTKDEKLFF. CDR3 DNA: TGTGCCACCAGAGCGCGGGTCCCAGGGACTAAAGATGAAAAACTGTTTTTT.

This clonotype was observed many times. The CDR3 loop is CASRWGKTNTGELFF. Here the CDR3 DNA reads TGTGCCAGCAGATGGGGTAAAACGAACACCGGGGAGCTGTTTTTT. This chain links TRBV28 with TRBJ2-2; D gene unclear. Trimming stripped 6 bases from V and 0 bases from J, with 11 bases between. The CDR3 is 15 amino acids. Germline CDR1 reads MDHEN; CDR2 reads SYDVKM.

This clonotype has more than one count but fewer than ten. The rearrangement uses TRBV6-2 or TRBV6-3 and TRBJ2-7, with 9 bases aligning to TRBD1. This CDR3 is 15 amino acids long. J gave up 5 bases and V 8 bases, and 13 bases lay outside the gene matches. Germline loops: CDR1 MNHEY, CDR2 SVGEGT. The CDR3 region is CASRTPGTGKNEQYF. The CDR3 DNA reads as TGTGCCAGCCGTACACCAGGGACAGGGAAGAACGAGCAGTACTTC.

This clonotype appeared a few times. The V call is TRBV7-8, the J call TRBJ2-3; 7 bases align to TRBD1. The V gene end was trimmed by 4 bases and the J gene end by 3 bases; junction bases not matched to a gene: 7. Germline CDR1 SGHVS, CDR2 FQNEAQ. The CDR3 contains 15 residues. CDR3 residues: CASSSNRGRTDTQYF. DNA of the CDR3: TGTGCCAGCAGCTCCAACAGGGGAAGGACAGATACGCAGTATTTT. Looking up the rest from reference TRBV7-8 and TRBJ2-3 gives the full variable domain: GAGVSQSPRYKVAKRGQDVALRCDPISGHVSLFWYQQALGQGPEFLTYFQNEAQLDKSGLPSDRFFAERPEGSVSTLKIQRTQQEDSAVYLCASSSNRGRTDTQYFGPGTRLTVL.

The chain links TRBV6-2 or TRBV6-3 to TRBJ1-1; a weak D match, TRBD1 (5 bases). The CDR3 sequence is 14 residues long. V dropped 0 bases and J dropped 7 bases, with 12 bases sitting between them. The germline gives CDR1 MNHEY, CDR2 SVGEGT. CDR3 in DNA: TGTGCCAGCAGTTACTCTGACGGGGGTGATGAAGCTTTCTTT. It encodes CASSYSDGGDEAFF.

This clonotype was recorded a few times. The V and J genes are TRBV3-1 and TRBJ1-1; 7 nucleotides line up with TRBD1. Germline CDR1 is LGHDT and CDR2 is YNNKEL (reference sequence). J gave up 1 base and V 4 bases, and 3 bases lay outside the gene matches. The CDR3 covers 14 residues. The CDR3 coding sequence is TGTGCCAGCAGCCCAGGGGGTGCGAACACTGAAGCTTTCTTT. Amino acids: CASSPGGANTEAFF.

This clonotype was counted only a few times. The V call is TRBV4-3, the J call TRBJ2-1, with TRBD1 identical over 9 bases. The CDR3 contains 19 residues. V gave up 0 bases and J gave up 0 bases; unmatched junction bases: 9. Germline V gene lookup returns CDR1 LGHNA and CDR2 YSLEER. As DNA, the CDR3 is TGCGCCAGCAGCCAAGATCGGGACAGGGCATCAAGCTCCTACAATGAGCAGTTCTTC. It translates to CASSQDRDRASSSYNEQFF.

In this sample, this clonotype turned up many times. For the CDR3, the DNA is TGTGCCAGCAGTGTTTGGGCAGGCAATCAGCCCCAGCATTTT. It encodes CASSVWAGNQPQHF. The chain uses TRBV6-4 and TRBJ1-5; D is unclear. Germline-derived CDR1 and CDR2 are MRHNA and SNTAGT. There are 14 residues in the CDR3. V lost 4 bases and J 2 bases, leaving 9 bases between the germline ends.

This clonotype came up many times. Here the CDR3 reads CASSPGQGNSPLHF. The CDR3 DNA is TGTGCCAGCAGTCCCGGACAGGGCAATTCACCCCTCCACTTT. The V call is TRBV28, the J call TRBJ1-6; TRBD1 matches at 8 bases. The V gene's germline CDR1 is MDHEN and CDR2 SYDVKM. The ends lost 5 bases at V and 7 bases at J; junction bases unmatched: 4. The CDR3 loop spans 14 amino acids. Drawing the rest from reference TRBV28 and TRBJ1-6, the complete variable domain is DVKVTQSSRYLVKRTGEKVFLECVQDMDHENMFWYRQDPGLGLRLIYFSYDVKMKEKGDIPEGYSVSREKKERFSLILESASTNQTSMYLCASSPGQGNSPLHFGNGTRLTVT.

This clonotype was detected only a few times. The gene calls are TRBV4-1 and TRBJ1-1; the D is unclear. This CDR3 comprises 15 residues. Trimming removed 3 bases from V and 5 bases from J, with 16 bases in between. Germline loops: CDR1 MGHRA, CDR2 YSYEKL. DNA for the CDR3: TGCGCCAGCAGCCAGATCCCGGGCCCAAGGACTGAAGCTTTCTTT. The encoded protein is CASSQIPGPRTEAFF.

The chain carries TRBV6-6 and TRBJ2-7, with 9 positions matching TRBD1. Germline CDR1 and CDR2: MNHNY and SVGAGI (reference sequence). The ends lost 5 bases at V and 6 bases at J; junction bases unmatched: 11. The CDR3 length is 15 residues. The CDR3 is CASSINPGQGGEQYV. The DNA of the CDR3 is TGTGCCAGCAGTATCAACCCGGGACAGGGAGGCGAGCAGTACGTC.

The rearrangement joins TRBV6-1 to TRBJ1-1; 10 bases agree with TRBD1. Trimming took 10 bases from V and 4 from J; bases not matched to a gene: 3. Germline V gene sequence: CDR1 MNHNS, CDR2 SASEGT. CDR3 size: 12 residues. This CDR3 reads CATRTGGTEAFF. The CDR3 DNA sequence: TGTGCCACCCGGACAGGGGGCACTGAAGCTTTCTTT.

At least ten counts were recorded for this clonotype. The chain recombines TRBV15 with TRBJ2-7; D call uncertain. Between the trimmed V and J ends, which lost 1 base and 5 bases, there was a span of 15 bases. Germline values: CDR1 LNHNV, CDR2 YYDKDF (reference sequence). The CDR3 loop spans 15 amino acids. This CDR3 is CATSRAGEGRHEQYF. In nucleotides, the CDR3 is TGTGCCACCAGCAGAGCTGGGGAAGGGCGGCACGAGCAGTACTTC.

This clonotype was counted a few times. V usage is TRBV27 and J usage is TRBJ2-1, with a possible D match to TRBD2 (6 bases). V was trimmed by 2 bases and J by 10 bases, leaving 12 bases between them. The germline CDR1 and CDR2 sequences are MNHEY and SMNVEV (reference sequence). The CDR3 length is 13 residues. Here the CDR3 DNA reads TGTGCCAGCAGTTTAGAGGAGGGGCAGGAGCAGTTCTTC. Its protein product is CASSLEEGQEQFF.

The table lists this clonotype with a few counts. The chain combines TRBV29-1 with TRBJ1-1; D remains ambiguous. V dropped 2 bases and J dropped 4 bases, with 8 bases sitting between them. Germline assignment: CDR1 SQVTM and CDR2 ANQGSEA. The CDR3 has 12 amino acids. CDR3 residues: CSVESLGTEAFF. The CDR3 DNA reads as TGCAGCGTTGAATCATTGGGCACTGAAGCTTTCTTT.

V gene TRBV7-6 combines with J gene TRBJ2-7, with D hard to call. CDR1 SGHVS and CDR2 FNYEAQ come from the germline V gene. The CDR3 sequence is 13 residues long. V was pared by 1 base and J by 5 bases, with 9 bases between. CDR3: CASSLVKFDEQYF. CDR3 in DNA: TGTGCCAGCAGCTTAGTTAAGTTCGACGAGCAGTACTTC.

The CDR3, as DNA: TGTGCCAGCAGCTGGCGACAGGCGGCTTCTGGAAACACCATATATTTT. It encodes CASSWRQAASGNTIYF. The V and J genes are TRBV7-2 and TRBJ1-3, with D maybe TRBD1 (6 bases). V was clipped by 4 bases and J by 1 base, with 14 bases between them. The V gene's germline CDR1 is SGHTA and CDR2 FQGNSA. The CDR3 is 16 amino acids.

This chain connects TRBV6-2 or TRBV6-3 to TRBJ1-1, with D possibly TRBD1 on 6 matching bases. Trimming left V 2 bases short and J 8 bases short, with 9 bases between. Per germline, CDR1 MNHEY and CDR2 SVGEGT. The CDR3 is 12 amino acids. CDR3 protein: CASSYPDREAFF. Here the CDR3 DNA reads TGTGCCAGCAGTTACCCGGACAGAGAAGCTTTCTTT.

The sample holds many counts of this clonotype. The rearrangement links TRBV6-2 or TRBV6-3 to TRBJ1-1; no clear D. CDR1 and CDR2 from the germline V gene are MNHEY and SVGEGT. V was shortened by 2 bases and J by 2 bases, with 15 bases between the two germline ends. The CDR3 has 16 residues. The CDR3 protein is CASSYPPGLGNTEAFF. CDR3 sequence (DNA): TGTGCCAGCAGTTACCCCCCCGGACTGGGAAACACTGAAGCTTTCTTT.

The V gene is TRBV7-9, the J gene TRBJ2-1; TRBD1 or TRBD2 may be the D gene (5 bases each). The CDR3 extends over 17 amino acids. Germline values: CDR1 SEHNR, CDR2 FQNEAQ (reference sequence). V lost 4 bases, J lost 0 bases, and 16 bases lay in between. This CDR3 is CASSWHRDASSYNEQFF. In nucleotides, the CDR3 is TGTGCCAGCAGCTGGCACCGGGACGCCAGCTCCTACAATGAGCAGTTCTTC.

Only a few counts were recorded for this clonotype. The chain couples TRBV27 to TRBJ2-2; D may be TRBD1 (6 bases). CDR1 and CDR2 (germline): MNHEY, SMNVEV (reference sequence). CDR3 length: 15 amino acids. Trimming cost V 1 base and J 4 bases, with 10 bases left between them. The CDR3 reads CASSLWGRFTGELFF. The DNA of the CDR3 is TGTGCCAGCAGTTTATGGGGGCGCTTCACCGGGGAGCTGTTTTTT.